The table lists the clone carrying this TCR beta chain with many counts. These data belong to a study of T cells after posttransplantation cyclophosphamide. Trimming cost V 5 bases and J 1 base, with 11 bases left between them. The CDR3 is made up of 15 amino acids. The germline gives CDR1 SGHVS, CDR2 FQNEAQ. Data came from immunoSEQ multiplex PCR; TCRdb stores just in-frame clones and leaves some out. This repertoire holds 40,000 to 45,000 clones, and none appear only once. This TCR was sampled from a man between 35 and 55 years old in good health, CMV-negative, and a related stem cell transplant donor. The chain combines TRBV7-8 with TRBJ2-2; D might be TRBD1 (6 bases). The specimen was PBMCs. The DNA of the CDR3 is TGTGCCAGCAGCCCGGGACACCAGAACACCGGGGAGCTGTTTTTT. Translated: CASSPGHQNTGELFF.